This T cell receptor (beta chain) was identified in a study of blood T cell repertoires in COVID-19. The CDR3 sequence is 14 residues long. V lost 6 bases to trimming and J lost 7 bases, with 18 bases between them. The germline V gene encodes CDR1 LGHNT and CDR2 FRNRAP. Measured with immunoSEQ multiplex PCR; TCRdb has only the in-frame clones, and not every one. The table lists some 320,000 clones, 90% of them singletons. The TCR was taken from a woman aged 25 to 39 who had been exposed to COVID-19. Source material: PBMCs or T cells enriched from blood (not recorded which). The V gene is TRBV12-5, the J gene TRBJ1-2; D possibly corresponds to TRBD1 (6 bases). The CDR3 DNA is TGTGCTAGTGGGCTACCGGGACAAACTTTTGGCTACACCTTC. Residues: CASGLPGQTFGYTF.